One and the same sample provided the 8 T cell receptor beta chains below, sequenced in a study of T-cell reconstitution after alpha-beta-depleted transplantation in children. A library of TCRbeta sequences, prepared with unique molecular identifiers, was generated. TCRdb re-derived calls from the PCR reads in MiXCR, one entry per CDR3 protein. The sample includes hundreds of thousands of distinct CDR3 sequences, approximately 16% of them seen just once. The input for sequencing was PBMCs from the stem cell graft donor, taken from the stem cell graft. The origin of the receptors is a human donor who donated a stem cell graft to a child with acute myeloid leukemia.

This clonotype was observed many times. The genes are TRBV20-1 and TRBJ1-6; D is undetermined. Germline loops: CDR1 DFQATT, CDR2 SNEGSKA (reference sequence). V was clipped by 3 bases and J by 5 bases, with 5 bases between them. The CDR3 length is 12 residues. Here the CDR3 DNA reads TGCAGTGCTAGGGGGAATAATTCACCCCTCCACTTT. Translation gives CSARGNNSPLHF.

This clonotype has just one count. The chain combines TRBV30 with TRBJ1-2; the D is unclear. The CDR3 runs 10 residues. The V and J ends lost 5 bases and 4 bases respectively, with 5 bases between them. Germline-derived CDR1 and CDR2 are GTSNPN and SVGIG (reference sequence). The CDR3 is CAWGRYGYTF. The CDR3 coding sequence is TGTGCCTGGGGCCGCTATGGCTACACCTTC.

The V and J genes are TRBV28 and TRBJ1-1, with D unresolved. V dropped 5 bases and J dropped 7 bases, with 11 bases sitting between them. The CDR3 runs 12 residues. CDR1 is MDHEN and CDR2 is SYDVKM in the germline V gene. DNA of the CDR3: TGTGCCAGCAGTCACCCGCGGCGTGAAGCTTTCTTT. Its protein product is CASSHPRREAFF.

The chain carries TRBV27 and TRBJ1-1; D ambiguous. Germline CDR1 and CDR2: MNHEY and SMNVEV (reference sequence). The germline V and J ends were trimmed by 6 bases and 2 bases, with 13 bases remaining between them. The CDR3 runs 14 residues. The DNA for the CDR3 is TGTGCCAGCAGCTGGGAGTGGGGAAACACTGAAGCTTTCTTT. Its protein is CASSWEWGNTEAFF.

The rearrangement joins TRBV11-2 to TRBJ1-5; unclear D gene. The CDR3 covers 15 residues. CDR1 and CDR2 from the germline V gene are SGHAT and FQNNGV. V gave up 2 bases and J gave up 0 bases, with 8 bases separating them. The CDR3 nucleotides are TGTGCCAGCAGCTTAACCTCATATAGCAATCAGCCCCAGCATTTT. Its translation is CASSLTSYSNQPQHF.

This clonotype was picked up a small number of times. The rearrangement uses TRBV4-3 and TRBJ2-6; 7 bases are shared with TRBD1. CDR1 is LGHNA and CDR2 is YSLEER in the germline V gene. The CDR3 totals 17 residues. Trimming at V came to 4 bases and at J to 0 bases, leaving 6 bases not matched to a gene. As DNA, the CDR3 is TGCGCCAGCAGCCTCCAGGGGGTTGGCTCTGGGGCCAACGTCCTGACTTTC. Translation: CASSLQGVGSGANVLTF.

The sample holds a few counts of this clonotype. CDR3 nucleotide sequence: TGTGCCAGCAGCTCGCTAGCGGGGGCCTCCGAGCAGTACTTC. It encodes CASSSLAGASEQYF. The gene calls are TRBV7-2 and TRBJ2-7, with 10 bases identical to TRBD2. Germline V gives CDR1 SGHTA, CDR2 FQGNSA. V dropped 4 bases and J dropped 6; count of bases not matched to a gene: 6. This CDR3 region has 14 residues.

The rearrangement joins TRBV20-1 to TRBJ1-5; 7 bases match TRBD1. Germline V gene sequence: CDR1 DFQATT, CDR2 SNEGSKA (reference sequence). This CDR3 comprises 15 residues. J lost 4 bases, V lost 1 base, and 7 bases had no gene match. The CDR3 is CSARVPGGLNQPQHF. CDR3 DNA sequence: TGCAGTGCTAGAGTCCCAGGGGGGCTGAATCAGCCCCAGCATTTT.